These T cell receptor beta chains were read from a single sample in a study of cytomegalovirus exposure and HLA in healthy donors. Some clones are missing from TCRdb's copy, which holds only in-frame ones; the method was immunoSEQ multiplex PCR. This sample has under 100,000 clones, with around three quarters found just once. The sample consisted of PBMCs. Source of these receptors: a woman between 50 and 59 years old in good health and CMV-seropositive. CDR3s include the opening cysteine and the closing phenylalanine or tryptophan. A D gene is named only where the DNA matches it firmly. Part of the rows lack a size; the others show once, few, many or a class for expanded clones.

clone_size	j_call	v_call	d_call	cdr3_nt	cdr3_aa
NA	TRBJ1-1	TRBV19	NA	TGTGCCAGTAGTGCTAGTCCAGTGAACACTGAAGCTTTCTTT	CASSASPVNTEAFF
NA	TRBJ1-1	TRBV29-1	NA	TGCAGCGTTGGGGGTAGGGGGTCGAACACTGAAGCTTTCTTT	CSVGGRGSNTEAFF
few	TRBJ1-4	TRBV28	NA	TGTGCCAGCAGTTTAGGTGGGGCTGGTAATGAAAAACTGTTTTTT	CASSLGGAGNEKLFF
NA	TRBJ2-3	TRBV27	NA	TGTGCCAGCAGGGACTACCTCACAGATACGCAGTATTTT	CASRDYLTDTQYF
NA	TRBJ1-3	TRBV2	NA	TGTGCCAGCAGTGAACGGGGAAACACCATATATTTT	CASSERGNTIYF
NA	TRBJ1-2	TRBV19	NA	TGTGCCAGTAGTATGCCAGGGATGTACTATGGCTACACCTTC	CASSMPGMYYGYTF
NA	TRBJ1-1	TRBV28	TRBD1	TGTGCCAGCACGTCACAGGGGGCTGAAGCTTTCTTT	CASTSQGAEAFF
NA	TRBJ1-5	TRBV27	TRBD1	TGTGCCAGCAGTCCTTGGAGGGGACAGGGCAATCAGCCCCAGCATTTT	CASSPWRGQGNQPQHF
NA	TRBJ2-1	TRBV2	TRBD2	TGTGCCAGCAGGCAGGCCGGGACTAGCGGGAGGGCGGGGATCTTC	CASRQAGTSGRAGIF
NA	TRBJ1-2	TRBV30	NA	TGTGCCTGGAAGCGGGGTCCAGTCAACTATAACTATGGCTACACCTTC	CAWKRGPVNYNYGYTF
NA	TRBJ2-7	TRBV6-5	NA	TGTGCCAGCAGTTACTCGAGGAATCCCTACGAGCAGTACTTC	CASSYSRNPYEQYF
NA	TRBJ1-2	TRBV5-4	TRBD1	TGTGCCAGCAGCTCGGACCCGGGACAGGCTAACTATGGCTACACCTTC	CASSSDPGQANYGYTF
few	TRBJ1-2	TRBV6-5	TRBD1	TGTGCCAGCAGTTACTCGAGGGACAGGGGGGACTATGGCTACACCTTC	CASSYSRDRGDYGYTF
NA	TRBJ2-5	TRBV7-9	NA	TGTGCCAGCGCGATGTACCAAGAGACCCAGTACTTC	CASAMYQETQYF
NA	TRBJ2-2	TRBV19	TRBD1	TGTGCCAGTAGTATCCTAACAGGGGGCCACACCGGGGAGCTGTTTTTT	CASSILTGGHTGELFF
NA	TRBJ1-1	TRBV9	TRBD1	TGTGTCAGCAGCGGAAAGGGACAGTCGCTAACTGAAGCTTTCTTT	CVSSGKGQSLTEAFF
NA	TRBJ1-5	TRBV6-1	NA	TGTGCCAGCAGCGGGGCAGGGGTGCTCAATCAGCCCCAGCATTTT	CASSGAGVLNQPQHF
few	TRBJ1-5	TRBV5-8	NA	TGTGCCAGCGCGGGGGAGAGAGCTAGCAATCAGCCCCAGCATTTT	CASAGERASNQPQHF
once	TRBJ1-2	TRBV6-6	TRBD1	TGTGCCAGCAGTCGGGACAGGGGGCTCGGCTACACCTTC	CASSRDRGLGYTF
once	TRBJ1-1	TRBV5-1	TRBD1	TGCGCCAGCAGTTTACTCCGGACAGGGGAAACTGAAGCTTTCTTT	CASSLLRTGETEAFF
NA	TRBJ2-3	TRBV5-6	TRBD1	TGTGCCAGCAGTTTTCTTGGGACAGGGAGGGAAGATACGCAGTATTTT	CASSFLGTGREDTQYF
NA	TRBJ2-1	TRBV2	NA	TGTGCCAGCAGTGCCCCGACTAGTGTTGGCTGGGGTGAGCAGTTCTTC	CASSAPTSVGWGEQFF
NA	TRBJ2-2	TRBV5-4	NA	TGTGCCAGCAGCTCACAGGGTCGCGGGGAGCTGTTTTTT	CASSSQGRGELFF
NA	TRBJ1-3	TRBV11-2	NA	TGTGCCAGCAGCTTAGTGGGCCAATACTCTGGAAACACCATATATTTT	CASSLVGQYSGNTIYF
few	TRBJ2-4	TRBV28	TRBD1	TGTAACTCACAACCCCTACAGGGGGTTGAAAACATTCAGTACTTC	CNSQPLQGVENIQYF
NA	TRBJ2-1	TRBV19	NA	TGTGCCAGTAGTATAATAGTCACCCGCCCACTTCTCCCCATCTACAATGAGCAGTTCTTC	CASSIIVTRPLLPIYNEQFF
NA	TRBJ1-2	TRBV19	NA	TGTGCCAGTAGTATCACGGGAGGCTACACCTTC	CASSITGGYTF
NA	TRBJ2-7	TRBV19	TRBD1	TGTGCCAGTAGTATAGGGGACAGGAACGAGCAGTACTTC	CASSIGDRNEQYF
NA	TRBJ2-1	TRBV19	NA	TGTGCCAGTAAGTACGGGGAGAACTACAATGAGCAGTTCTTC	CASKYGENYNEQFF
NA	TRBJ2-1	TRBV11-2	NA	TGTGCCAGCAGCTTAGTGGTTGGGCAGAATCGATACAATGAGCAGTTCTTC	CASSLVVGQNRYNEQFF
NA	TRBJ2-6	TRBV28	NA	TGTGCCAGCACCAGAACGGGTGGGGCCAACGTCCTGACTTTC	CASTRTGGANVLTF
few	TRBJ1-4	TRBV7-2	NA	TGTGCCAGCAGCGTGGACGGGACACCGACTAATGAAAAACTGTTTTTT	CASSVDGTPTNEKLFF
NA	TRBJ2-3	TRBV6-1	NA	TGTGCCAGCAGTGAAGGGGTTCTCGGGGGAGGGGGAGATACGCAGTATTTT	CASSEGVLGGGGDTQYF
NA	TRBJ1-1	TRBV6-5	NA	TGTGCCAGCAGTCTGAGGGAGATGAACACTGAAGCTTTCTTT	CASSLREMNTEAFF
NA	TRBJ1-4	TRBV12-2	NA	TGTGCAAGTCGCTTAGAAGAAGCGACAGGGAACGAAAAACTGTTTTTT	CASRLEEATGNEKLFF
NA	TRBJ2-7	TRBV9	TRBD2	TGTGCCAGCAGCGCCGGACCGTTGACTAGCGGATCCTACGAGCAGTACTTC	CASSAGPLTSGSYEQYF
NA	TRBJ1-2	TRBV7-2	TRBD1	TGTGCCAGCAGCTTAGTTCACCGGGACAGAGGTACCGGCTACACCTTC	CASSLVHRDRGTGYTF
NA	TRBJ2-3	TRBV10-3	TRBD2	TGTGCCAGCGAGCGGGAGGGTGACACAGATACGCAGTATTTT	CASEREGDTDTQYF
once	TRBJ2-2	TRBV5-5	TRBD1	TGTGCCAGCAGCCTGGGACAGGGGCTAGACACCGGGGAGCTGTTTTTT	CASSLGQGLDTGELFF
NA	TRBJ1-5	TRBV30	NA	TGTGCCTGGAGTCAAGGGGGGGATCAGCCCCAGCATTTT	CAWSQGGDQPQHF
NA	TRBJ1-1	TRBV28	TRBD1	TGTGCCAGCATATTTTACAGGGGCGCGAACACTGAAGCTTTCTTT	CASIFYRGANTEAFF